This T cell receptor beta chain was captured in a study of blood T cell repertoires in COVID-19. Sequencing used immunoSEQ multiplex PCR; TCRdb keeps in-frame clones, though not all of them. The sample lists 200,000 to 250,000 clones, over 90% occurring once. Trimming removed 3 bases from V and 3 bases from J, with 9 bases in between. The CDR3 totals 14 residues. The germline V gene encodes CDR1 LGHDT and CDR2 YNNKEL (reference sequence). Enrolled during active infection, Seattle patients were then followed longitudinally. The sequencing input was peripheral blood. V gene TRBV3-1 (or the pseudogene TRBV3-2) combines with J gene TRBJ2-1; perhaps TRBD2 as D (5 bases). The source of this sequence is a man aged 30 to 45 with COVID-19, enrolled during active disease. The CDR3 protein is CASSQTGIYNEQFF. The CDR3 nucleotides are TGTGCCAGCAGCCAGACGGGGATCTACAATGAGCAGTTCTTC.